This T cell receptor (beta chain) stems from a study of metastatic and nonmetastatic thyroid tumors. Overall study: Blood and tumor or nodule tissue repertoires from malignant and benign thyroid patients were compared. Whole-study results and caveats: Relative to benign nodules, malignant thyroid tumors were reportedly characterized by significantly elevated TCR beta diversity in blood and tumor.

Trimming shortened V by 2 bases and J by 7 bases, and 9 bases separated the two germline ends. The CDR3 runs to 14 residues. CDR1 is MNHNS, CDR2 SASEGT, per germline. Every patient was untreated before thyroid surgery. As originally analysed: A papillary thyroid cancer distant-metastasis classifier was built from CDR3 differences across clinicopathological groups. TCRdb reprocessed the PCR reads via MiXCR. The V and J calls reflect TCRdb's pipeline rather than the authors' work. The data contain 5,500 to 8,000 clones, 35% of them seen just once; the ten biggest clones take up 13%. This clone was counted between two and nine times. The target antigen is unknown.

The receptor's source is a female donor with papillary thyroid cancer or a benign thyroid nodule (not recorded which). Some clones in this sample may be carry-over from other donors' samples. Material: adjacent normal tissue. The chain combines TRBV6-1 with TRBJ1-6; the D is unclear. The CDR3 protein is CASSERANNSPLHF. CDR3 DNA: TGTGCCAGCAGTGAACGCGCTAACAATTCACCCCTCCACTTT.